Described below is a single T cell receptor beta chain sequence and its context. This sample is part of a study of technical replicates of blood from several donors. Here immunoSEQ multiplex PCR was the method, and the copy in TCRdb shows in-frame clones only, minus some. The profile covers about 81,000 clones, with roughly four fifths appearing a single time and roughly 4% taken by the ten largest. Trimming cost V 5 bases and J 6 bases; bases outside gene matches: 9. This CDR3 has 15 residues. Germline V CDR1 and CDR2: SGHTA, FQGTGA. Sequencing was carried out using PBMCs. This TCR derives from a human donor in good health. Some clones in this sample may be carry-over from other donors' samples. V and J are TRBV7-3 and TRBJ2-3, with 9 bases lining up with TRBD2. Written as DNA, the CDR3 is TGTGCCAGCAGCCCCGTAGCGGGAGTAGGTGATACGCAGTATTTT. This encodes CASSPVAGVGDTQYF.